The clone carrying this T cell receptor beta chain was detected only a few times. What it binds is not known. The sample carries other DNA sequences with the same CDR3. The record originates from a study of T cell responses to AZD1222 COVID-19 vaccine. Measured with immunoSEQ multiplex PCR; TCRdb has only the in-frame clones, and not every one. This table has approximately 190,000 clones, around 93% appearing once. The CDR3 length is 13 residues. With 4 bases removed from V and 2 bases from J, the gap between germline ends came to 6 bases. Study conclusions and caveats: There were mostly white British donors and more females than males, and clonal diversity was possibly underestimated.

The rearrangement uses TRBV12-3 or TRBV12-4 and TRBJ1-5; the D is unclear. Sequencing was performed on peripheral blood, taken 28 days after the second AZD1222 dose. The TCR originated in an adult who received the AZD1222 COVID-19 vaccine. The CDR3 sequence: CASSSWGNQPQHF. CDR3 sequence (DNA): TGTGCCAGCAGTTCCTGGGGCAATCAGCCCCAGCATTTT.